This record looks at one TCR beta chain sequence and its context. Using its own MiXCR run on the reads, TCRdb lists one record per CDR3 protein. This table has over 100,000 distinct CDR3 sequences, about 17% appearing once. The source of the sample is a study of T cell repertoires in cytomegalovirus infection. The source of this sequence is a human donor in good health (CMV status not recorded). Some clones in this sample may be carry-over from other donors' samples. Material for sequencing was PBMCs.

The CDR3 region is CASSQDIGEQYF. CDR3 DNA sequence: TGCGCCAGCAGCCAAGATATAGGCGAGCAGTACTTC. The chain combines TRBV4-1 with TRBJ2-7; D unclear. Trimming stripped 0 bases from V and 6 bases from J, with 6 bases between. This CDR3 contains 12 residues. The germline V gene has CDR1 MGHRA and CDR2 YSYEKL.